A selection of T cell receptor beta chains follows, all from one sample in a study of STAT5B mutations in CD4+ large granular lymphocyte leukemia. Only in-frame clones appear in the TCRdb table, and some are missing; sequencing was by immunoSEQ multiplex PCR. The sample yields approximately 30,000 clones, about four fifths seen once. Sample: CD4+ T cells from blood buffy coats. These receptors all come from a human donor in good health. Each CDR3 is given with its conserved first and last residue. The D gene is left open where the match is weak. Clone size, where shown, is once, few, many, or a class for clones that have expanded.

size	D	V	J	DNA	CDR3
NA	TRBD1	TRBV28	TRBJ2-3	TGTGCCAGCAGTTTAGCAGGGGGTACTAGCACAGATACGCAGTATTTT	CASSLAGGTSTDTQYF
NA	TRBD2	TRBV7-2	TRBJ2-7	TGTGCCAGCAGCTTAGCTCTTAGCGGGAGTTACGAGCAGTACTTC	CASSLALSGSYEQYF
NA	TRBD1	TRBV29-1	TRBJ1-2	TGCAGCGCCGAGGGACAGGGAGAGGGCTACACCTTC	CSAEGQGEGYTF
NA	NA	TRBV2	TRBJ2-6	TGTGCCAGCAGTCTGGGGAGTTTGGCTGGGGCCAACGTCCTGACTTTC	CASSLGSLAGANVLTF
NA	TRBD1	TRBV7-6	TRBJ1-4	TGTGCCAGCAGGACAGGGAGTGGGGAAAAACTGTTTTTT	CASRTGSGEKLFF
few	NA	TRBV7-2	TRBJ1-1	TGTGCCAGCAGCTTAGCGCTGGTTCGCACTGAAGCTTTCTTT	CASSLALVRTEAFF
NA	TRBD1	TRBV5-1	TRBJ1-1	TGCGCCAGCAGCTTGGTTGGGACAGGGGCCCCCGAAGCTTTCTTT	CASSLVGTGAPEAFF
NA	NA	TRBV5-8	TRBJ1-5	TGTGCCAGCAGCTTGGACAATCGGAATCAGCCCCAGCATTTT	CASSLDNRNQPQHF
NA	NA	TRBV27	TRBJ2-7	TGTGCCAGCAGTTTAAGGAGGAGGGGGCGAGTTGCTTCCTACGAGCAGTACTTC	CASSLRRRGRVASYEQYF
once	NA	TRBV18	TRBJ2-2	TGTGCCAGCTCATCGGGACATCCGAACACCGGGGAGCTGTTTTTT	CASSSGHPNTGELFF
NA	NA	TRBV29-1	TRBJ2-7	TGCAGCGTTCGACGGCAGGACGAGCAGTACTTC	CSVRRQDEQYF
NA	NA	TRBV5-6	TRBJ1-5	TGTGCCAGCAGCTCTTGGGGACGTTCAGTCAGGCCCCAGCATTTT	CASSSWGRSVRPQHF
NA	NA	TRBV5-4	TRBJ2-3	TGTGCCAGCAGCACCCCCCAGGGGACAGATACGCAGTATTTT	CASSTPQGTDTQYF
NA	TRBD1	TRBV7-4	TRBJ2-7	TGTGCCAGCAGCTCAAGACAGGGAGCGCAGTACTTC	CASSSRQGAQYF
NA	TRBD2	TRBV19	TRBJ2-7	TGTGCCAGTGGCCATTCTAGCGGTTCCTACGAGCAGTACTTC	CASGHSSGSYEQYF
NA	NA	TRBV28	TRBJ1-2	TGTGCCAGCAGCCAGCCCGGATTTACGAACTATGGCTACACCTTC	CASSQPGFTNYGYTF
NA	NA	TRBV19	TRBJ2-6	TGTGCCAGTAGTCAGGGACGTATCTCTGGGGCCAACGTCCTGACTTTC	CASSQGRISGANVLTF
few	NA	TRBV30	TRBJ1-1	TGTGCCTGGACCCCCCAGTCAGGGGAAGCTTTCTTT	CAWTPQSGEAFF
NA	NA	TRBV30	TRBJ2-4	TGTGCCTGGGATACAGGATTCGCCAAAAACATTCAGTACTTC	CAWDTGFAKNIQYF
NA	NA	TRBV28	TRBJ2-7	TGTGCCAGCAGATTAAATCGGAGGCCGGGGTTGGACGAGCAGTACTTC	CASRLNRRPGLDEQYF
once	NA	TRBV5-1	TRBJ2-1	TGCGCCAGCAGCTTGGAGGGGTTCGGGAATGAGCAGTTCTTC	CASSLEGFGNEQFF
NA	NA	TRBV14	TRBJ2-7	TGTGCCAGCAGCCGCTCCTACGGGGCGGGACGTCAGACTTACGAGCAGTACTTC	CASSRSYGAGRQTYEQYF
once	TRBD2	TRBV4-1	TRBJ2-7	TGCGCCAGCAGCCAAGGCGTTACGGGAGGACGATCCTACGAGCAGTACTTC	CASSQGVTGGRSYEQYF
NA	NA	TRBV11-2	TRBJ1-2	TGTGCCAGCAGCTTACAATCACGGACGCCTTATGGCTACACCTTC	CASSLQSRTPYGYTF
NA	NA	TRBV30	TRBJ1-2	TGTGCCTGGATGACATCCGCCCCCTATGGCTACACCTTC	CAWMTSAPYGYTF
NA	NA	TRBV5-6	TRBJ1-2	TGTGCCAGCAGCTTGGCCAGGGCCTATGGCTACACCTTC	CASSLARAYGYTF
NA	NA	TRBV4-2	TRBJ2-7	TGTGCCAGCAGCCAAGAGGGCAGGGGATTCTCCTACGAGCAGTACTTC	CASSQEGRGFSYEQYF
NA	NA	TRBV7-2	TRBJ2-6	TGTGCCAGCAGCTTAGCGTCTGTGCCGGGGGCCAACGTCCTGACTTTC	CASSLASVPGANVLTF
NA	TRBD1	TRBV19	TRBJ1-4	TGTGCCAGTAGTACGGGACAGGGCTTAAAACTGTTTTTT	CASSTGQGLKLFF
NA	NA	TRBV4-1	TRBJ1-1	TGCGCCAGCAGCCAAGCGCTATTGAACACTGAAGCTTTCTTT	CASSQALLNTEAFF
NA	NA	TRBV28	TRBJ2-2	TGTGCCAGCAGTTCTGGAGGGCTGACTAACACCGGGGAGCTGTTTTTT	CASSSGGLTNTGELFF
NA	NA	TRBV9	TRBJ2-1	TGTGCCAGCAGCGTAGCTGGGGGAGACTCCTACAATGAGCAGTTCTTC	CASSVAGGDSYNEQFF
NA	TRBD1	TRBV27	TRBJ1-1	TGTGCCAGCATGGGACAGGGCCGGGAAGCTTTCTTT	CASMGQGREAFF
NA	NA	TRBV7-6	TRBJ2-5	TGTGCCAGCAGCTTAGTCGATGGAGAGACCCAGTACTTC	CASSLVDGETQYF
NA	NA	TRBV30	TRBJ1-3	TGTGCCTGGAGTCCGGGGGGGTTCTCTGGAAACACCATATATTTT	CAWSPGGFSGNTIYF
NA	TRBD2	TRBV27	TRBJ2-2	TGTGCCAGCAGTTTATCGGGGGGGTTCGGGGGCACCGGGGAGCTGTTTTTT	CASSLSGGFGGTGELFF
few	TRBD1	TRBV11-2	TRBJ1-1	TGTGCCAGCAGTACACAGGGGCGGACTGAAGCTTTCTTT	CASSTQGRTEAFF
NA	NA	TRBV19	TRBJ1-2	TGTGCCAGTAGTATGATTCGGGGGGACTATGGCTACACCTTC	CASSMIRGDYGYTF
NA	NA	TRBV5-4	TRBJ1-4	TGTGCCAGCAGCTTATTCTCTGCCCAATTTGAAAAACTGTTTTTT	CASSLFSAQFEKLFF
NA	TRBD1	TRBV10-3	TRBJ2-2	TGTGCCATCAGTGAGGCCCCTGGGACAGGGTGGACCGGGGAGCTGTTTTTT	CAISEAPGTGWTGELFF
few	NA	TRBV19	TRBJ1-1	TGTGCCAGTAGTATAGTAGGCGTTGAAGCTTTCTTT	CASSIVGVEAFF
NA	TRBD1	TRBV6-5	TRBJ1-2	TGTGCCAGCAGACGAGACAGGGCCTCTAACTATGGCTACACCTTC	CASRRDRASNYGYTF
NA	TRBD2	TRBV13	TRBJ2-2	TGTGCCAGCAGCTCCACTTGGACTAGCGGTTACACCGGGGAGCTGTTTTTT	CASSSTWTSGYTGELFF
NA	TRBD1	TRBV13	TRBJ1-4	TGTGCCAGCAGTCCGAACAGGGGGGATAATGAAAAACTGTTTTTT	CASSPNRGDNEKLFF
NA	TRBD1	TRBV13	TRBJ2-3	TGTGCCAGCAGCTTAGGGGACAGGGAAGATACGCAGTATTTT	CASSLGDREDTQYF
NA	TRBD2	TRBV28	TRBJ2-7	TGTGCCAGCAGTAGACTAGCGGGAGAGTACGAGCAGTACTTC	CASSRLAGEYEQYF
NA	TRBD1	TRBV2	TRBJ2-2	TGTGCCAGCAGACAGGGGGTCGGGGAGCTGTTTTTT	CASRQGVGELFF
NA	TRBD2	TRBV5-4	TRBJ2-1	TGTGCCAGCAGCTTGACTAGCGGGAGTTCCTACAATGAGCAGTTCTTC	CASSLTSGSSYNEQFF
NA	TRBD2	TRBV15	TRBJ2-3	TGTGCCACCAGCACGCGGTTGGGACTAGCGGGGGTTTCTGATACGCAGTATTTT	CATSTRLGLAGVSDTQYF
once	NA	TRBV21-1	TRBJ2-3	TGTGCCAGCAGCAAAATTTACCTTCTGGAGGGCACAGATACGCAGTATTTT	CASSKIYLLEGTDTQYF
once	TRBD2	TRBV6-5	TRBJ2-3	TGTGCCAGCAGTCGCGGACTAGCGGGAGTGGATACGCAGTATTTT	CASSRGLAGVDTQYF
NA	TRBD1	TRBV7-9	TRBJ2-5	TGTGCCAGCAGCTTGGGAACAGGGGCTAGAGAGACCCAGTACTTC	CASSLGTGARETQYF
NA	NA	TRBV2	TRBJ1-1	TGTGCCAGCATTCCGGACGGGATGAACACTGAAGCTTTCTTT	CASIPDGMNTEAFF
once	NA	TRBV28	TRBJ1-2	TGTGCCAGCAACATAGGCATTCAGAACTATGGCTACACCTTC	CASNIGIQNYGYTF
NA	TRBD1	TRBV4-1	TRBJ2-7	TGCGCCAGATCCCTGCGCCTGCCCGGGACAGATGCCTACGAGCAGTACTTC	CARSLRLPGTDAYEQYF